The table lists the clone carrying this T cell receptor (beta chain) with a few counts. Its antigen is currently unknown. The data belong to a study of T cells after posttransplantation cyclophosphamide. Whole-study results and caveats: After PTCy, TRB diversity resembled that of CNI/methotrexate controls. TRB overlap between skin or GI tissue T cells and blood was limited. Later post-transplant blood repertoires were often dominated by donor CD8+ memory clones.

The assay was immunoSEQ multiplex PCR, and TCRdb's table has in-frame clones only and misses some. The sample shows roughly 13,000 clones, none of them appearing just once. Cyclophosphamide on days +3 and +4 followed busulfan-fludarabine conditioning and a marrow graft. This CDR3 region has 12 residues. Germline V lookup: CDR1 MNHEY, CDR2 SVGAGI. Trimming shortened V by 6 bases and J by 1 base, and 6 bases separated the two germline ends. The chain has TRBV6-5 and TRBJ1-2; no clear D. The TCR was taken from a female patient aged 40 to 55 who received an allogeneic stem cell transplant from a related donor, was CMV-positive, and had no GVHD. Some T cells may arise from the graft donor. Here the sequenced sample was PBMCs, taken 1162 days after allogeneic stem cell transplant with posttransplant cyclophosphamide. The CDR3: CASRRDNYGYTF. CDR3 DNA: TGTGCCAGCAGACGGGATAACTATGGCTACACCTTC.